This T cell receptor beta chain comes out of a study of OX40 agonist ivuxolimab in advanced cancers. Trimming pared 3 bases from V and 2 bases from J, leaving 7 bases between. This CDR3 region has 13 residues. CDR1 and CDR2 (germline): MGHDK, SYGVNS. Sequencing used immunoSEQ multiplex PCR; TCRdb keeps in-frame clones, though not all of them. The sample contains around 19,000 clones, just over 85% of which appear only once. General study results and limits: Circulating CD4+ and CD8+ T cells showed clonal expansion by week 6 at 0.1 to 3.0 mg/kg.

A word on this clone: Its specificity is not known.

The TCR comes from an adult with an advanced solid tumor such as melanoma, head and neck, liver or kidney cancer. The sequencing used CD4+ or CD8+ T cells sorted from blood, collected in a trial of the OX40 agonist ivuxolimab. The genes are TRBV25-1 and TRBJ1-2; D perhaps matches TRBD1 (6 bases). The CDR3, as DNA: TGTGCCAGCAGTGAGCAGGGGAACTATGGCTACACCTTC. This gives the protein CASSEQGNYGYTF.